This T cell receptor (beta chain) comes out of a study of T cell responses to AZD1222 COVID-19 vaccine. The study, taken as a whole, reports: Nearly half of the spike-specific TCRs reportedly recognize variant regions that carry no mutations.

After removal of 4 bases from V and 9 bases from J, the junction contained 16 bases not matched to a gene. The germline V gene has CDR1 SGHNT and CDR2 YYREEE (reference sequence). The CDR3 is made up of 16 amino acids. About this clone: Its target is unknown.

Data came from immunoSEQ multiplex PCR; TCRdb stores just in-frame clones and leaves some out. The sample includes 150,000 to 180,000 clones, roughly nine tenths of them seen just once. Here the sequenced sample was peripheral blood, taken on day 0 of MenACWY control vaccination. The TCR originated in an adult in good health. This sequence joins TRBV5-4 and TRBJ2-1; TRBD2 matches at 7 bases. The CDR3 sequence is CASSPARTRSEGEQFF. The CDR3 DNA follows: TGTGCCAGCAGCCCCGCCCGGACTAGGTCGGAAGGTGAGCAGTTCTTC. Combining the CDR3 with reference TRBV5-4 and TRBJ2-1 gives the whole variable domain ETGVTQSPTHLIKTRGQQVTLRCSSQSGHNTVSWYQQALGQGPQFIFQYYREEENGRGNFPPRFSGLQFPNYSSELNVNALELDDSALYLCASSPARTRSEGEQFFGPGTRLTVL.